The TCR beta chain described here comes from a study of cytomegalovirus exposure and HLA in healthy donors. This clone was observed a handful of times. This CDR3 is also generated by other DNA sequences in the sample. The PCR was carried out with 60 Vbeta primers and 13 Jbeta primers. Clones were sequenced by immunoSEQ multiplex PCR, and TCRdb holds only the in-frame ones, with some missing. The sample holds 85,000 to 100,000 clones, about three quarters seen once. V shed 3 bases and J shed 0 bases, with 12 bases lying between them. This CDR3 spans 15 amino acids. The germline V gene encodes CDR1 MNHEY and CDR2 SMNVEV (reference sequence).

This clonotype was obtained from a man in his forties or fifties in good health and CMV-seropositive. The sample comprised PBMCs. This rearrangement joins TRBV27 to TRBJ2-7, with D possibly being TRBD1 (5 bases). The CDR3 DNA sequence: TGTGCCAGCAGTTTTCTTGCCGACAGCTCCTACGAGCAGTACTTC. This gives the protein CASSFLADSSYEQYF.